The 32 T cell receptor beta chains below were found in one sample sequenced in a study of blood T cell repertoires in COVID-19. Libraries were prepared by immunoSEQ multiplex PCR; TCRdb keeps only in-frame clonotypes and omits some of them. The sample lists 200,000 to 250,000 clones; roughly 89% were seen once. Sequencing was done on a sample of PBMCs or T cells enriched from blood (not recorded which). These receptors all stem from a middle-aged woman with acute COVID-19.

The chain links TRBV12-5 to TRBJ2-2, with a tentative D call TRBD1 (6 bases). The CDR3 consists of 18 residues. Germline CDR1 reads LGHNT; CDR2 reads FRNRAP. V shed 0 bases and J shed 2 bases, with 16 bases lying between them. The CDR3: CASGLVRFTGHNTGELFF. The CDR3 DNA is TGTGCTAGTGGTTTGGTACGGTTTACGGGACACAACACCGGGGAGCTGTTTTTT.

This clone showed up just once. The rearrangement joins TRBV27 to TRBJ1-6; 7 bases are shared with TRBD1. This CDR3 has 13 amino acids. CDR1 MNHEY and CDR2 SMNVEV come from the germline V gene (reference sequence). Unmatched junction bases numbered 4, after V lost 7 bases and J lost 7 bases. The CDR3 nucleotides read TGTGCCAGCACACAGGGGCCGAATTCACCCCTCCACTTT. This codes for CASTQGPNSPLHF.

The V call is TRBV9, the J call TRBJ2-3; TRBD2 is a possible D gene (5 bases). V was cut by 0 bases and J by 5 bases, with 16 bases left in between. Germline values: CDR1 SGDLS, CDR2 YYNGEE. The CDR3 sequence is 16 residues long. In nucleotides, the CDR3 is TGTGCCAGCAGCGTAGGGGATCGATGGAGGCTAGATACGCAGTATTTT. Residues: CASSVGDRWRLDTQYF.

The chain is built from TRBV3-1 (or the pseudogene TRBV3-2) and TRBJ1-1; a possible D gene is TRBD1 (6 bases). This CDR3 spans 13 amino acids. V lost 3 bases, J lost 2 bases, and 7 bases lay in between. Germline values: CDR1 LGHDT, CDR2 YNNKEL (reference sequence). DNA of the CDR3: TGTGCCAGCAGCCAGGGACATAACACTGAAGCTTTCTTT. Protein: CASSQGHNTEAFF.

The rearrangement joins TRBV5-1 to TRBJ1-4; 7 bases align to TRBD1. J gave up 4 bases and V 5 bases, and 8 bases lay outside the gene matches. The CDR3 contains 15 residues. CDR1 and CDR2 (germline): SGHRS, YFSETQ. Here the CDR3 DNA reads TGCGCCAGCAGACCGACAGGGCTCATTAATGAAAAACTGTTTTTT. Translated, it gives CASRPTGLINEKLFF. The complete variable domain, with remaining parts taken from reference TRBV5-1 and TRBJ1-4, reads KAGVTQTPRYLIKTRGQQVTLSCSPISGHRSVSWYQQTPGQGLQFLFEYFSETQRNKGNFPGRFSGRQFSNSRSEMNVSTLELGDSALYLCASRPTGLINEKLFFGSGTQLSVL.

CDR3 amino acids: CASSFGQGAGPYTF. CDR3 DNA sequence: TGCGCCAGCAGCTTTGGACAGGGGGCCGGGCCCTACACCTTC. This sequence joins TRBV5-1 and TRBJ1-2; TRBD1 agrees at 11 bases. J lost 10 bases, V lost 2 bases, and 7 bases had no gene match. The length of the CDR3 is 14 residues. Germline assignment: CDR1 SGHRS and CDR2 YFSETQ.

The CDR3: CASSEFGQGAHNEQFF. CDR3 bases: TGTGCCAGCAGTGAATTTGGACAGGGGGCGCATAATGAGCAGTTCTTC. The chain uses TRBV6-1 and TRBJ2-1; 11 bases match TRBD1. Germline assignment: CDR1 MNHNS and CDR2 SASEGT. Trimming cost V 2 bases and J 7 bases; bases outside gene matches: 7. The CDR3 has 16 residues.

The chain recombines TRBV19 with TRBJ1-6, with 8 bases that match TRBD1. Germline CDR1 is LNHDA and CDR2 is SQIVND (reference sequence). The CDR3 totals 16 residues. Trimming at V came to 4 bases and at J to 3 bases, leaving 5 bases not matched to a gene. The CDR3 here is CASSTIGQGYNSPLHF. In DNA form, the CDR3 reads TGTGCCAGTAGTACCATCGGACAGGGCTATAATTCACCCCTCCACTTT.

The chain has TRBV9 and TRBJ1-2; 8 nucleotides line up with TRBD1. Germline trimming cut 0 bases from V and 3 bases from J; bases unmatched to any gene: 7. This CDR3 comprises 16 residues. CDR1 and CDR2 from the germline V gene are SGDLS and YYNGEE. CDR3 protein: CASSVDPSGGYYGYTF. The DNA of the CDR3 is TGTGCCAGCAGCGTAGATCCCTCAGGGGGCTACTATGGCTACACCTTC.

The chain links TRBV12-3 or TRBV12-4 to TRBJ1-2, with a tentative D call TRBD1 (6 bases). CDR3 length: 13 residues. V lost 5 bases and J lost 8, with 15 bases in between. CDR3 in amino acids: CASSRTGFWGYTF. CDR3 nucleotide sequence: TGTGCCAGCAGTCGTACAGGGTTCTGGGGCTACACCTTC.

J is TRBJ2-7 and V is TRBV6-5; D is uncertain. Trimming shortened V by 6 bases and J by 11 bases, and 14 bases separated the two germline ends. The CDR3 consists of 11 residues. Germline-derived CDR1 and CDR2 are MNHEY and SVGAGI. The CDR3 sequence is CASSSTSREYF. CDR3 sequence (DNA): TGTGCCAGCAGCTCAACCTCCCGGGAGTACTTC.

A single count supports this clone. The chain joins TRBV18 to TRBJ1-4; unclear D gene. V was cut by 3 bases and J by 7 bases, with 18 bases left in between. The CDR3 consists of 16 residues. Germline assignment: CDR1 KGHSH and CDR2 LQKENI. The DNA for the CDR3 is TGTGCCAGCTCACCCGGGAGTAGAACCCGGGGTGAAAAACTGTTTTTT. Amino acid sequence: CASSPGSRTRGEKLFF.

A few counts support this clone. This chain joins TRBV12-5 and TRBJ2-3; 8 bases fit TRBD2. CDR3 length equals 12 residues. In germline, CDR1 is LGHNT, CDR2 FRNRAP. After removal of 6 bases from V and 10 bases from J, the junction contained 6 bases not matched to a gene. The DNA for the CDR3 is TGTGCTAGTGGGGGCGGGGGGCCCCCGCAGTATTTT. The encoded protein is CASGGGGPPQYF. The full variable domain, its missing parts supplied by reference TRBV12-5 and TRBJ2-3, is DARVTQTPRHKVTEMGQEVTMRCQPILGHNTVFWYRQTMMQGLELLAYFRNRAPLDDSGMPKDRFSAEMPDATLATLKIQPSEPRDSAVYFCASGGGGPPQYFGPGTRLTVL.

V and J are TRBV6-2 or TRBV6-3 and TRBJ2-6; 9 bases are a match to TRBD1. After removal of 5 bases from V and 2 bases from J, the junction contained 4 bases not matched to a gene. CDR1 is MNHEY, CDR2 SVGEGT, per germline. The CDR3 totals 16 residues. The CDR3 bases are TGTGCCAGCAGTGCGACAGGGGGAGCTGGGGCCAACGTCCTGACTTTC. Translating it yields CASSATGGAGANVLTF.

The J gene is TRBJ1-5, the V gene TRBV7-2; 10 nucleotides align to TRBD1. The CDR3 runs 17 residues. V lost 1 base to trimming and J lost 2 bases; unmatched junction nucleotides: 5. Germline values: CDR1 SGHTA, CDR2 FQGNSA. The CDR3 DNA is TGTGCCAGCAGCTTAGGGAAGGGGACAGGGGGCAATCAGCCCCAGCATTTT. It is translated as CASSLGKGTGGNQPQHF.

This sequence joins TRBV10-2 and TRBJ1-1, with a possible D match to TRBD1 (6 bases). The CDR3 extends over 14 amino acids. The V gene lost 2 bases and the J gene lost 6 bases, with 13 bases spanning the gap. CDR1 is WSHSY and CDR2 is SAAADI in the germline V gene. CDR3 amino acids: CASSEGLGAAEAFF. DNA of the CDR3: TGCGCCAGCAGTGAGGGGTTGGGGGCGGCTGAAGCTTTCTTT.

The J gene is TRBJ1-3, the V gene TRBV7-9; no firm D call. There are 12 residues in the CDR3. V lost 7 bases and J 0 bases, leaving 4 bases between the germline ends. Germline loops: CDR1 SEHNR, CDR2 FQNEAQ (reference sequence). The CDR3: CASTLSGNTIYF. CDR3 in DNA: TGTGCCAGCACCCTCTCTGGAAACACCATATATTTT.

The chain combines TRBV19 with TRBJ2-2; D gene ambiguous. Germline CDR1 reads LNHDA; CDR2 reads SQIVND (reference sequence). The CDR3 loop spans 14 amino acids. The ends were cut back, 7 bases at V and 6 bases at J, with 15 bases in the middle. This CDR3 reads CASTLVGVAGELFF. For the CDR3, the DNA is TGTGCCAGTACTCTCGTAGGAGTAGCCGGGGAGCTGTTTTTT.

The V gene is TRBV15, the J gene TRBJ1-2; no firm D call. The germline CDR1 and CDR2 sequences are LNHNV and YYDKDF (reference sequence). The germline V and J ends were trimmed by 0 bases and 4 bases, with 15 bases remaining between them. The CDR3 is made up of 16 amino acids. CDR3 DNA sequence: TGTGCCACCAGCAGAGATCTGGTACAGATTGTCTATGGCTACACCTTC. Its protein product is CATSRDLVQIVYGYTF.

This clone was counted a few times. CDR3 loop: CSVRGSANEKLFF. DNA for the CDR3: TGCAGCGTGAGGGGGTCGGCTAATGAAAAACTGTTTTTT. The chain carries TRBV29-1 and TRBJ1-4; D perhaps matches TRBD1 (6 bases). With 6 bases removed from V and 3 bases from J, the gap between germline ends came to 11 bases. Germline CDR1 reads SQVTM; CDR2 reads ANQGSEA. This CDR3 has 13 amino acids.

The gene calls are TRBV29-1 and TRBJ1-1; a possible D gene is TRBD1 (6 bases). V lost 7 bases to trimming and J lost 0 bases, with 9 bases between them. This CDR3 has 12 amino acids. CDR1 is SQVTM, CDR2 ANQGSEA, per germline. The CDR3, as DNA: TGCAGCGCTGGACAGATGAACACTGAAGCTTTCTTT. Its translation is CSAGQMNTEAFF.

This clone was detected ten times or more. The J gene is TRBJ2-1, the V gene TRBV5-4; no clear D. This CDR3 has 13 residues. V was clipped by 1 base and J by 4 bases, with 6 bases between them. The germline V gene has CDR1 SGHNT and CDR2 YYREEE (reference sequence). For the CDR3, the DNA is TGTGCCAGCAGCTTGACAGATTACAATGAGCAGTTCTTC. Amino acids: CASSLTDYNEQFF.

CDR3 residues: CASSQDWYSGGAGEQFF. In DNA form, the CDR3 reads TGTGCCAGCAGCCAAGATTGGTATAGCGGGGGGGCCGGTGAGCAGTTCTTC. The chain is built from TRBV3-1 (or the pseudogene TRBV3-2) and TRBJ2-1; TRBD2 agrees at 11 bases. Germline CDR1 LGHDT, CDR2 YNNKEL (reference sequence). V lost 0 bases to trimming and J lost 9 bases; unmatched junction nucleotides: 10. The CDR3 consists of 17 residues.

This chain links TRBV30 with TRBJ1-6; 8 nucleotides match TRBD1. The CDR3 is made up of 13 amino acids. With 2 bases clipped from V and 14 bases from J, the junction kept 8 bases outside the gene matches. Germline lookup yields CDR1 GTSNPN and CDR2 SVGIG (reference sequence). CDR3 amino acids: CAWSPGQGPSLHF. DNA of the CDR3: TGTGCCTGGAGTCCTGGACAGGGTCCGTCCCTCCACTTT. Full variable domain (rest looked up from reference TRBV30 and TRBJ1-6): SQTIHQWPATLVQPVGSPLSLECTVEGTSNPNLYWYRQAAGRGLQLLFYSVGIGQISSEVPQNLSASRPQDRQFILSSKKLLLSDSGFYLCAWSPGQGPSLHFGNGTRLTVT.

The V gene is TRBV29-1, the J gene TRBJ1-5; weak D call: TRBD1 (6 bases). Per the germline V gene, CDR1 is SQVTM and CDR2 is ANQGSEA. V was trimmed by 6 bases and J by 1 base, leaving 13 bases between them. The CDR3 runs to 14 residues. In DNA form, the CDR3 reads TGCAGCGTCTCAACAGGGATGAGCAATCAGCCCCAGCATTTT. Residues: CSVSTGMSNQPQHF.

This chain joins TRBV10-1 and TRBJ2-1; the match to TRBD1 covers 8 bases. From germline, CDR1 is WNHNN and CDR2 SYGVQD (reference sequence). CDR3 length: 15 amino acids. Germline trimming cut 2 bases from V and 6 bases from J; bases unmatched to any gene: 6. This chain's CDR3 is CASSERQGLFNEQFF. CDR3 in DNA: TGCGCCAGCAGTGAGAGACAGGGGCTGTTCAATGAGCAGTTCTTC.

The chain recombines TRBV5-8 with TRBJ1-5, with unresolved D. CDR1 and CDR2 from the germline V gene are SGHTS and YDEGEE. The CDR3 spans 15 residues. The ends were cut back, 4 bases at V and 1 base at J, with 12 bases in the middle. CDR3 residues: CASSLYGESNQPQHF. The CDR3 DNA reads TGTGCCAGCAGCCTATACGGGGAGAGCAATCAGCCCCAGCATTTT.

In its sample, this clone was seen a few times. The CDR3, as DNA: TGTGCCAGCAGCTTTCACAGGGAGAGGCCTAATGAAAAACTGTTTTTT. The encoded protein is CASSFHRERPNEKLFF. The V gene is TRBV7-8, the J gene TRBJ1-4; D possibly corresponds to TRBD1 (6 bases). V lost 3 bases to trimming and J lost 3 bases, with 14 bases between them. CDR3 length: 16 amino acids. Germline V gives CDR1 SGHVS, CDR2 FQNEAQ.

The J gene is TRBJ2-1, the V gene TRBV4-1; TRBD2 agrees at 14 bases. V was clipped by 4 bases and J by 5 bases; unmatched bases: 4. The germline V gene encodes CDR1 MGHRA and CDR2 YSYEKL. The CDR3 consists of 16 residues. CDR3 DNA: TGCGCCAGCAGCCCAGTGACTAGCGGGGGGGACAATGAGCAGTTCTTC. Its translation is CASSPVTSGGDNEQFF.

V gene TRBV5-1 combines with J gene TRBJ2-5; D remains unclear. V lost 0 bases, J lost 5 bases, and 8 bases lay in between. CDR3 length: 13 residues. In germline, CDR1 is SGHRS, CDR2 YFSETQ. The CDR3 spells CASSLGSTETQYF. CDR3 DNA: TGCGCCAGCAGCTTGGGGAGTACGGAGACCCAGTACTTC.

V gene TRBV7-2 combines with J gene TRBJ2-2, with D maybe TRBD2 (5 bases). The CDR3 length is 13 residues. The ends were cut back, 4 bases at V and 6 bases at J, with 9 bases in the middle. The germline V gene encodes CDR1 SGHTA and CDR2 FQGNSA. CDR3 sequence (DNA): TGTGCCAGCAGCTCCCGCGGGCCCGGGGAGCTGTTTTTT. Translating it yields CASSSRGPGELFF.

V gene TRBV6-5 combines with J gene TRBJ1-1, with TRBD1 matching over 9 bases. V shed 7 bases and J 10 bases; nucleotides not matched to a gene: 13. The length of the CDR3 is 14 residues. Germline V gene sequence: CDR1 MNHEY, CDR2 SVGAGI. Here the CDR3 DNA reads TGTGCCAGCACCAATACAATCACAGGGGGCATAGCTTTCTTT. Residues: CASTNTITGGIAFF.